This T cell receptor beta chain derives from a study of regulatory T cells in long-lasting Graves disease. Study-wide results and caveats: Gene preferences differed: TRBV28, TRBJ1-2, TRBJ2-5 in persistent cases.

To note about this clonotype: Its antigen is as yet unknown.

Stated time point: newly diagnosed GD, antithyroid drugs for less than 3 months. RNA extracted from PBMCs served as the sequencing template. TCR beta libraries were built with iRepertoire HTBI primers and Arm-PCR of CDR3 regions. TCRdb used MiXCR to reprocess the multiplex PCR reads, holding one entry per CDR3 protein. The table includes roughly 520,000 distinct CDR3 sequences, approximately 12% detected once. Germline V gene data show CDR1 as SGHNT and CDR2 as YENEEA. V was pared by 5 bases and J by 5 bases, with 12 bases between. This CDR3 comprises 14 residues. A further study also used this sample, focusing on T cells in Graves' hyperthyroidism and ophthalmopathy. From that second work: The authors deemed Graves' hyperthyroidism stable absent ophthalmopathy progression within 18 months. Researchers ran a first-round RT-PCR on the TCR CDR3 using the HTBI primer set.

The sample in question was peripheral blood mononuclear cells (PBMCs), obtained at new diagnosis, from a patient treated with antithyroid drugs. The TCR comes from a woman aged 30 to 39 with Graves disease. The J gene is TRBJ2-2, the V gene TRBV11-3; D call uncertain. The CDR3 DNA sequence: TGTGCCAGCAGCCCTAAAATATTTACCGGGGAGCTGTTTTTT. It specifies CASSPKIFTGELFF.